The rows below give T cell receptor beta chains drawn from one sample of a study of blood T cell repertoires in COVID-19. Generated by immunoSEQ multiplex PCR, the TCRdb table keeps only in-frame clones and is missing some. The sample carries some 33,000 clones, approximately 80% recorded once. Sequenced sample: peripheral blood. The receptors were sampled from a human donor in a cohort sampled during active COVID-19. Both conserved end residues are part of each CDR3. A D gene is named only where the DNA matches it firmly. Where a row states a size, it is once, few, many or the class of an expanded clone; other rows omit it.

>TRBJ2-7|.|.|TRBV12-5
CASGSSLSSYEQYF
TGTGCTAGTGGTTCATCCCTGAGCTCCTACGAGCAGTACTTC
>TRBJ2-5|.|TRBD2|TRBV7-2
CASSLTSGVRETQYF
TGTGCCAGCAGCTTAACTAGCGGGGTCCGGGAGACCCAGTACTTC
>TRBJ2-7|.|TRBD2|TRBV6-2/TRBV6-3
CASSYPAGGAPLGGEQYF
TGTGCCAGCAGTTACCCAGCGGGGGGCGCCCCCTTAGGAGGCGAGCAGTACTTC
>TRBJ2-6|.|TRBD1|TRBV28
CASRTPGTGVSGANVLTF
TGTGCCAGCAGAACCCCCGGGACAGGGGTCTCTGGGGCCAACGTCCTGACTTTC
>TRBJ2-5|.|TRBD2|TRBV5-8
CASSFLAGATQETQYF
TGTGCCAGCAGCTTTCTAGCGGGGGCTACTCAAGAGACCCAGTACTTC
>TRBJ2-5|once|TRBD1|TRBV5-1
CASAVAGQEETQYF
TGCGCCAGCGCTGTTGCGGGACAGGAAGAGACCCAGTACTTC
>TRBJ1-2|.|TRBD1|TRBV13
CASSPRDRGVSYTF
TGTGCCAGCAGCCCCCGAGACAGGGGGGTTAGCTACACCTTC
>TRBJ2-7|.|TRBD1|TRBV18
CASSQGQGLYEQYF
TGTGCCAGCTCGCAGGGACAGGGTCTCTACGAGCAGTACTTC
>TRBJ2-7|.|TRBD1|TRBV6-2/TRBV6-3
CASSYGTGGYEQYF
TGTGCCAGCAGTTACGGGACAGGGGGTTACGAGCAGTACTTC
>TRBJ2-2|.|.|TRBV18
CASSPRTVGESDTGELFF
TGTGCCAGCTCACCTAGGACAGTTGGGGAGAGTGACACCGGGGAGCTGTTTTTT
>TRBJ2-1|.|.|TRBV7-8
CASSSGYAEQFF
TGTGCCAGCAGCTCAGGCTACGCTGAGCAGTTCTTC
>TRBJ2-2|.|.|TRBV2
CASSEFFNTGELFF
TGTGCCAGCAGTGAATTCTTCAACACCGGGGAGCTGTTTTTT
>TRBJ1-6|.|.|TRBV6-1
CASSERGYNSPLHF
TGTGCCAGCAGTGAGCGGGGGTATAATTCACCCCTCCACTTT
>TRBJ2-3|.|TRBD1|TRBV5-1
CASSLGGGSTDTQYF
TGCGCCAGCAGCTTGGGAGGGGGCAGCACAGATACGCAGTATTTT
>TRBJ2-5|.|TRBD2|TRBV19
CASATSGGAETQYF
TGTGCCAGTGCGACTAGCGGGGGAGCAGAGACCCAGTACTTC
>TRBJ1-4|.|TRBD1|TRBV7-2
CASSRGQEKLFF
TGTGCCAGCAGCCGGGGACAGGAAAAACTGTTTTTT
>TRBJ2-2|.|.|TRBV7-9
CASSPVPLDRNTGELFF
TGTGCCAGCAGCCCCGTCCCCCTAGACAGAAACACCGGGGAGCTGTTTTTT
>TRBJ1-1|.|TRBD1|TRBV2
CASSRQGTEAFF
TGTGCCAGCAGTCGACAGGGAACTGAAGCTTTCTTT
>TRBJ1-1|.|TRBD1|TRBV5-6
CASTLTGGAEGTEAFF
TGTGCCAGCACCCTAACAGGGGGCGCGGAGGGCACTGAAGCTTTCTTT
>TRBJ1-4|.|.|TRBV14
CASSHPATNEKLFF
TGTGCCAGCAGCCACCCAGCAACTAATGAAAAACTGTTTTTT
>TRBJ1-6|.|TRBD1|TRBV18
CASSRQGENNSPLHF
TGTGCCAGCTCACGACAGGGGGAAAATAATTCACCCCTCCACTTT
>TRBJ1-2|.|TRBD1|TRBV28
CASSLDREGYTF
TGTGCCAGCAGCCTCGACAGGGAGGGCTACACCTTC
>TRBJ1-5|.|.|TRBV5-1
CASSLGQEGQPQHF
TGCGCCAGCAGCTTGGGGCAGGAAGGACAGCCCCAGCATTTT
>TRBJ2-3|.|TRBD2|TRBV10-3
CAISSPSGESDTQYF
TGTGCCATCAGTAGCCCTAGCGGGGAGTCAGATACGCAGTATTTT